Listed below are T cell receptor beta chains from one sample, sequenced in a study of radiotherapy plus CTLA-4 blockade in lung cancer. TCRdb's table, derived via immunoSEQ multiplex PCR, lists solely in-frame clones and lacks some. The sample contains 70,000 to 90,000 clones, about 87% of which appear only once. Specimen: peripheral blood, collected from a patient treated with radiotherapy plus ipilimumab. All receptors come from a human donor with non-small cell lung cancer who had stable disease on radiotherapy plus ipilimumab. Each CDR3 is given with its conserved first and last residue. The D gene is left open where the match is weak. Clone size is not always given. Where it is, it says once, few, many or a class for expanded clones.

V	size	length	J	D	DNA	CDR3
TRBV28	NA	18	TRBJ2-6	TRBD1	TGTGCCAGCAGCACTAACGGACAGGGTACGTCTGGGGCCAACGTCCTGACTTTC	CASSTNGQGTSGANVLTF
TRBV6-6	NA	14	TRBJ1-1	NA	TGTGCCAGCAGTTACTCGACGTTGAACACTGAAGCTTTCTTT	CASSYSTLNTEAFF
TRBV11-2	NA	16	TRBJ2-2	TRBD2	TGTGCCAGCAGCCTTAGCGGGGGATTGAACACCGGGGAGCTGTTTTTT	CASSLSGGLNTGELFF
TRBV6-1	NA	16	TRBJ2-3	NA	TGTGCCAGCAGTGCCCGACAGGAGTATAGCACAGATACGCAGTATTTT	CASSARQEYSTDTQYF
TRBV21-1	NA	16	TRBJ2-7	NA	TGTGCCAGCAGCAAATTCCGGACAGGCCCGGCCTACGAGCAGTACTTC	CASSKFRTGPAYEQYF
TRBV7-9	NA	16	TRBJ1-1	NA	TGTGCCAGCAGCTTAGGACAGACGATCGAGAACACTGAAGCTTTCTTT	CASSLGQTIENTEAFF
TRBV7-2	NA	14	TRBJ2-1	NA	TGTGCCAGCACCAAGGACAGAGTCTACAATGGGCAGTTCTTC	CASTKDRVYNGQFF
TRBV19	NA	14	TRBJ2-5	NA	TGTGCCAGTAGTATCGGGGGGCAGGGAGAGACCCAGTACTTC	CASSIGGQGETQYF
TRBV19	NA	17	TRBJ1-3	TRBD1	TGTGCCAGTAGTAACCCCGGACAGGCGAGCTCTGGAAACACCATATATTTT	CASSNPGQASSGNTIYF
TRBV11-3	NA	18	TRBJ2-2	TRBD2	TGTGCCAGCAGCCTGGGACTAGCGGGAGGGCCATACACCGGGGAGCTGTTTTTT	CASSLGLAGGPYTGELFF
TRBV19	NA	14	TRBJ2-5	NA	TGTGCCAGTAGTAGGGGAGAGAGCCTACAGACCCAGTACTTC	CASSRGESLQTQYF
TRBV7-7	NA	13	TRBJ1-1	NA	TGTGCCAGCAGCTTAACAACTAGCACTGAAGCTTTCTTT	CASSLTTSTEAFF
TRBV6-1	NA	16	TRBJ2-1	TRBD1	TGTGCCAGCAGTGCGCCGACAGGGGGATACTACAATGAGCAGTTCTTC	CASSAPTGGYYNEQFF
TRBV7-8	NA	15	TRBJ2-1	NA	TGTGCCAGCAGCTTATTGGGGGGAGCCTACAATGAGCAGTTCTTC	CASSLLGGAYNEQFF
TRBV9	once	17	TRBJ2-1	TRBD2	TGTGCCAGCAGCCCTCGACTAGCTGCGAGTTCCTACAATGAGCAGTTCTTC	CASSPRLAASSYNEQFF
TRBV19	NA	14	TRBJ1-2	NA	TGTGCCAGTAATTCGGGCAGGGGAAGCTATGGCTACACCTTC	CASNSGRGSYGYTF
TRBV28	NA	12	TRBJ1-2	NA	TGTGCCAGCAGCCTATCTCAGAATGGCTACACCTTC	CASSLSQNGYTF
TRBV5-1	NA	13	TRBJ1-3	TRBD1	TGCGCCAGCAGCGTGGACAGGGGAAACACCATATATTTT	CASSVDRGNTIYF
TRBV6-5	NA	14	TRBJ1-4	NA	TGTGCCAGCAGTGAAGATCCGGGGAGGGAAAAACTGTTTTTT	CASSEDPGREKLFF
TRBV18	NA	13	TRBJ2-5	NA	TGTGCCAGCTCCCCGCCAACTCTGGAGACCCAGTACTTC	CASSPPTLETQYF
TRBV10-3	NA	15	TRBJ2-5	TRBD1	TGTGCCATCAGTGAGTCCGACAGGGATCAAGAGACCCAGTACTTC	CAISESDRDQETQYF
TRBV11-2	NA	16	TRBJ2-1	TRBD2	TGTGCCAGCAGCTTAGTCCCGGGACTAGCGGGTGGGGAGCAGTTCTTC	CASSLVPGLAGGEQFF
TRBV5-1	few	15	TRBJ2-1	TRBD2	TGCGCCAGCAGCTGGTCCAGCGGGGGCAACAATGAGCAGTTCTTC	CASSWSSGGNNEQFF
TRBV5-6	NA	15	TRBJ1-5	NA	TGTGCCAGCAGCTTGGGTGCCCAATTGGGTCAGCCCCAGCATTTT	CASSLGAQLGQPQHF
TRBV5-1	NA	15	TRBJ2-3	NA	TGCGCCAGCAGCCCCGTGGGAGCTAGTTCAGATACGCAGTATTTT	CASSPVGASSDTQYF
TRBV18	NA	15	TRBJ1-5	NA	TGTGCCAGCTCACCCCGGGAAGGGGTAAATCAGCCCCAGCATTTT	CASSPREGVNQPQHF
TRBV5-1	once	11	TRBJ2-7	NA	TGCGCCAGCAGCTGGAATGACGAGCAGTACTTC	CASSWNDEQYF
TRBV7-2	NA	15	TRBJ1-5	TRBD1	TGTGCCAGCAGCAGACGGACAGGGGACAATCAGCCCCAGCATTTT	CASSRRTGDNQPQHF
TRBV7-9	few	14	TRBJ1-3	TRBD1	TGTGCCAGCCTTCCGGGACAGGGCAGAAACACCATATATTTT	CASLPGQGRNTIYF
TRBV7-3	NA	15	TRBJ1-3	NA	TGTGCCAGCAGCCGTCAAGCGGACATCGGAAACACCATATATTTT	CASSRQADIGNTIYF
TRBV5-1	NA	14	TRBJ2-7	TRBD2	TGCGCCAGCAGTAGACTAGCGGGAGAGGGCGAGCAGTACTTC	CASSRLAGEGEQYF
TRBV11-2	NA	18	TRBJ2-3	TRBD2	TGTGCCAGCAGCCGACATAGCGGGGGGGCCTTGGCCACAGATACGCAGTATTTT	CASSRHSGGALATDTQYF
TRBV29-1	NA	15	TRBJ2-3	NA	TGCAGCGTTGTTGGCGGCGGGGCGGGCCCAGATACGCAGTATTTT	CSVVGGGAGPDTQYF
TRBV7-9	NA	14	TRBJ2-3	NA	TGTGCCAGCAGCTTAGGGTCGGTTGCAGATACGCAGTATTTT	CASSLGSVADTQYF
TRBV10-3	NA	14	TRBJ1-2	NA	TGTGCCATCAATAGGGACCCGGGCGGCTATGGCTACACCTTC	CAINRDPGGYGYTF
TRBV2	NA	15	TRBJ2-6	NA	TGTGCCAGCAGTGATTTTTCCGCCGGGGCCAACGTCCTGACTTTC	CASSDFSAGANVLTF
TRBV27	NA	18	TRBJ2-3	NA	TGTGCCAGCAGTTTATCGAGACAGGCCTCGAAGAGCACAGATACGCAGTATTTT	CASSLSRQASKSTDTQYF
TRBV5-6	NA	12	TRBJ1-2	NA	TGTGCCAGCACCCCTCGGGGCTATGGCTACACCTTC	CASTPRGYGYTF
TRBV30	NA	14	TRBJ1-1	NA	TGTGCCTGGAGTGTAGCTGGGGTGAACACTGAAGCTTTCTTT	CAWSVAGVNTEAFF